These 9 T cell receptor beta chains were all obtained from the same sample, sequenced in a study of blood T cell repertoires in COVID-19. Using immunoSEQ multiplex PCR, the repertoire was profiled, and TCRdb retains in-frame clones only, with some absent. The data contain under 350,000 clones, 80% to 90% of them seen just once; the ten biggest clones take up approximately 4%. The sequencing input was PBMCs or T cells enriched from blood (not recorded which). These receptors were collected from a woman aged 40 to 49 with acute COVID-19.

The rearrangement links TRBV7-3 to TRBJ2-5; tentatively, D is TRBD1 (5 bases). This CDR3 spans 13 amino acids. V was pared by 5 bases and J by 3 bases, with 10 bases between. Germline V lookup: CDR1 SGHTA, CDR2 FQGTGA. CDR3 sequence: CASSKQVEETQYF. In DNA form, the CDR3 reads TGTGCCAGCAGCAAACAGGTGGAAGAGACCCAGTACTTC. Together with reference TRBV7-3 and TRBJ2-5, the CDR3 gives the full variable domain: GAGVSQTPSNKVTEKGKYVELRCDPISGHTALYWYRQSLGQGPEFLIYFQGTGAADDSGLPNDRFFAVRPEGSVSTLKIQRTERGDSAVYLCASSKQVEETQYFGPGTRLLVL.

This sequence joins TRBV9 and TRBJ2-6; D is unresolved. CDR1 is SGDLS, CDR2 YYNGEE, per germline. The CDR3 runs 14 residues. Trimming took off 4 bases at V and 3 bases at J, with 8 bases between the two ends. CDR3 sequence reads: CASSTTGGANVLTF. The CDR3 DNA reads TGTGCCAGCAGCACCACCGGTGGGGCCAACGTCCTGACTTTC.

V usage is TRBV19 and J usage is TRBJ1-2; perhaps TRBD1 as D (6 bases). The CDR3 runs 15 residues. The V end was cut by 6 bases, the J end by 8 bases, with 22 bases between. CDR1 is LNHDA and CDR2 is SQIVND in the germline V gene (reference sequence). The CDR3 DNA reads TGTGCCAGTAGCCCTAATACAGGGCACCTTAGAGGCTACACCTTC. It codes for CASSPNTGHLRGYTF.

This chain joins TRBV6-1 and TRBJ1-3; TRBD1 matches at 7 bases. Trimming took 4 bases from V and 0 from J; bases not matched to a gene: 9. The germline V gene has CDR1 MNHNS and CDR2 SASEGT. This CDR3 comprises 17 residues. Here the CDR3 reads CASSAGGQLSSGNTIYF. The CDR3 DNA follows: TGTGCCAGCAGTGCCGGGGGACAGTTAAGCTCTGGAAACACCATATATTTT.

This chain joins TRBV5-1 and TRBJ2-5; a weak D match, TRBD1 (6 bases). Trimming removed 0 bases from V and 4 bases from J, with 13 bases in between. The germline gives CDR1 SGHRS, CDR2 YFSETQ. The CDR3 is 15 amino acids. The CDR3 bases are TGCGCCAGCAGCTTGGGTATGACAGGAACAGAGACCCAGTACTTC. This gives the protein CASSLGMTGTETQYF.

The chain is built from TRBV19 and TRBJ2-1, with D perhaps TRBD2 (9 bases). V lost 6 bases and J lost 9, with 24 bases in between. CDR3 length: 16 amino acids. CDR1 and CDR2 (germline): LNHDA, SQIVND (reference sequence). The CDR3 DNA sequence: TGTGCCAGTAGATCTCCGGGAAGCGGGGGGACAGGTGAGCAGTTCTTC. This codes for CASRSPGSGGTGEQFF.

This CDR3 reads CASRTTPNYGYTF. Here the CDR3 DNA reads TGTGCCAGCAGGACAACACCGAACTATGGCTACACCTTC. The chain employs TRBV11-2 and TRBJ1-2; D remains unclear. Germline CDR1 SGHAT, CDR2 FQNNGV. V lost 6 bases to trimming and J lost 2 bases, with 10 bases between them. This CDR3 is 13 amino acids long.

This chain uses TRBV19 with TRBJ2-2; TRBD1 matches 7 bases. Trimming took 3 bases from V and 0 from J; bases not matched to a gene: 4. This CDR3 has 16 amino acids. Per the germline V gene, CDR1 is LNHDA and CDR2 is SQIVND (reference sequence). The CDR3 region has the DNA TGTGCCAGTAGTATCTTTCAGGGGGCGAACACCGGGGAGCTGTTTTTT. This encodes CASSIFQGANTGELFF.

The chain recombines TRBV6-5 with TRBJ2-1; D perhaps matches TRBD2 (5 bases). Trimming pared 5 bases from V and 0 bases from J, leaving 11 bases between. CDR1 and CDR2 (germline): MNHEY, SVGAGI. The CDR3 has 15 residues. The CDR3 loop reads CASSLGVLSYNEQFF. The CDR3 DNA reads as TGTGCCAGCAGTCTCGGGGTACTCTCCTACAATGAGCAGTTCTTC.